Listed here are 29 T cell receptor beta chains from one sample, sequenced in a study of Graves' ophthalmopathy and Graves' hyperthyroidism. Researchers took RNA transcripts and amplified TCR beta CDR3 regions from them. First-round RT-PCR used HTBI primers; second-round multiplex PCR followed. Via MiXCR, TCRdb re-called the multiplex PCR reads, giving one row per CDR3 protein. The sample lists over a million distinct CDR3 sequences, about two fifths seen once, with 11% in the top ten. The sequencing input was peripheral blood or thyroid tissue (not recorded which). The receptors were sampled from an adult man with Graves' hyperthyroidism.

This clonotype was detected many times. The genes are TRBV10-1 and TRBJ2-7; D is undetermined. V shed 0 bases and J shed 2 bases, with 5 bases lying between them. The CDR3 has 13 residues. Looked up from germline, CDR1 is WNHNN and CDR2 is SYGVQD (reference sequence). The CDR3 region has the DNA TGCGCCAGCAGTGAGTCCCGCACCTACGAGCAGTACTTC. It encodes CASSESRTYEQYF.

This clonotype was seen ten or more times. The V and J genes are TRBV24-1 and TRBJ2-5; 8 bases align to TRBD2. This CDR3 is built from 15 residues. Trimming took 4 bases from V and 5 from J; bases not matched to a gene: 8. Germline CDR1 reads KGHDR; CDR2 reads SFDVKD. CDR3 in amino acids: CATSESGLGVETQYF. In DNA form, the CDR3 reads TGTGCCACCAGTGAGTCGGGACTAGGAGTTGAGACCCAGTACTTC.

The chain is built from TRBV29-1 and TRBJ2-5; a weak D match, TRBD2 (5 bases). V was trimmed by 6 bases and J by 5 bases, leaving 13 bases between them. CDR3 length: 12 residues. Germline V CDR1 and CDR2: SQVTM, ANQGSEA. Here the CDR3 reads CSVIARGETQYF. The CDR3, as DNA: TGCAGCGTGATTGCCCGAGGGGAGACCCAGTACTTC.

The chain links TRBV7-2 to TRBJ2-7; D is perhaps TRBD1 or TRBD2 (5 bases each). This CDR3 comprises 14 residues. V dropped 5 bases and J dropped 3 bases, with 14 bases sitting between them. The germline V gene has CDR1 SGHTA and CDR2 FQGNSA. The CDR3 nucleotides are TGTGCCAGCAGCGACCAGGGAGCAAGCTACGAGCAGTACTTC. As protein: CASSDQGASYEQYF.

Concerning this clonotype: The conserved final phenylalanine or tryptophan is absent from the CDR3, which likely points to a read error. The limits of the CDR3 on the DNA are not certain, so only TCRdb's listed CDR3 is given. This sequence joins TRBV9 and TRBJ1-3; the tabulated D call, TRBD1, remains unverified against the DNA. The germline V gene has CDR1 SGDLS and CDR2 YYNGEE. Termini included, the CDR3 measures 11 amino acids. The CDR3 loop reads CASSTTGVGNT.

This clonotype was detected a few times. The chain links TRBV15 to TRBJ1-4; tentatively, D is TRBD1 (5 bases). CDR3 length equals 13 residues. Germline CDR1 and CDR2: LNHNV and YYDKDF (reference sequence). Trimming removed 3 bases from V and 12 bases from J, with 14 bases in between. CDR3 in amino acids: CATSRGLREELFF. Written as DNA, the CDR3 is TGTGCCACCAGCAGGGGACTTAGGGAGGAACTGTTTTTT.

This clonotype was counted ten times or more. This chain links TRBV20-1 with TRBJ2-7; D unclear. This CDR3 has 12 amino acids. CDR1 and CDR2 from the germline V gene are DFQATT and SNEGSKA (reference sequence). Trimming stripped 0 bases from V and 3 bases from J, with 6 bases between. The CDR3 loop is CSARDLGYEQYF. The CDR3 region has the DNA TGCAGTGCTAGAGATCTGGGCTACGAGCAGTACTTC.

There are many counts of this clonotype. This rearrangement joins TRBV7-2 to TRBJ1-2, with 12 nucleotides matching TRBD1. Germline V gives CDR1 SGHTA, CDR2 FQGNSA. The CDR3 loop spans 15 amino acids. With V trimmed by 4 bases and J by 7 bases, 7 bases remained unmatched. CDR3 nucleotides: TGTGCCAGCAGCTCAACCGGGACAGGGGGCTCTGGCTACACCTTC. It codes for CASSSTGTGGSGYTF.

This clonotype was observed many times. This chain uses TRBV19 with TRBJ1-5, with a tentative D call TRBD1 (5 bases). Germline values: CDR1 LNHDA, CDR2 SQIVND (reference sequence). Trimming pared 5 bases from V and 9 bases from J, leaving 11 bases between. CDR3 length: 12 amino acids. The CDR3 reads CASSLGAMPQHF. The CDR3 DNA is TGTGCCAGTAGTCTAGGGGCTATGCCCCAGCATTTT.

V and J are TRBV4-1 and TRBJ1-1; 7 bases align to TRBD1. The germline V gene has CDR1 MGHRA and CDR2 YSYEKL. The CDR3 runs to 15 residues. J was trimmed by 0 bases and V by 3 bases; bases with no gene match: 4. For the CDR3, the DNA is TGCGCCAGCAGCCAGGAAGACAGGGTGAACACTGAAGCTTTCTTT. This gives the protein CASSQEDRVNTEAFF.

As DNA, the CDR3 is TGCAGTGCTTTAACCCGCAGCTCTGGAAACACCATATATTTT. Translation gives CSALTRSSGNTIYF. V gene TRBV20-1 combines with J gene TRBJ1-3; D gene ambiguous. Germline-derived CDR1 and CDR2 are DFQATT and SNEGSKA (reference sequence). Trimming pared 5 bases from V and 0 bases from J, leaving 11 bases between. The CDR3 runs to 14 residues.

This clonotype showed up many times. V and J are TRBV7-2 and TRBJ2-7; TRBD1 matches at 7 bases. The trim removed 1 base at V and 6 bases at J, leaving 9 bases unmatched. The germline gives CDR1 SGHTA, CDR2 FQGNSA. The CDR3 contains 15 residues. This chain's CDR3 is CASSLEAGGFSEQYF. CDR3 nucleotides: TGTGCCAGCAGCTTAGAGGCAGGGGGTTTCTCCGAGCAGTACTTC. The full variable domain, in which reference TRBV7-2 and TRBJ2-7 provide the parts outside the CDR3, is GAGVSQSPSNKVTEKGKDVELRCDPISGHTALYWYRQSLGQGLEFLIYFQGNSAPDKSGLPSDRFSAERTGGSVSTLTIQRTQQEDSAVYLCASSLEAGGFSEQYFGPGTRLTVT.

Many counts were recorded for this clonotype. V gene TRBV7-2 combines with J gene TRBJ2-5, with D unresolved. CDR1 SGHTA and CDR2 FQGNSA come from the germline V gene. CDR3 length equals 14 residues. The germline V and J ends were trimmed by 5 bases and 3 bases, with 13 bases remaining between them. Written as DNA, the CDR3 is TGTGCCAGCAGCCTCTCTAAGATTAAAGAGACCCAGTACTTC. Its translation: CASSLSKIKETQYF.

This clonotype was observed a few times. The rearrangement joins TRBV29-1 to TRBJ1-3; D uncertain. V lost 5 bases, J lost 1 base, and 9 bases lay in between. CDR1 is SQVTM and CDR2 is ANQGSEA in the germline V gene. This CDR3 has 13 residues. CDR3 bases: TGCAGCGTTCCCGGGGAGTCTGGAAACACCATATATTTT. Translation gives CSVPGESGNTIYF.

The rearrangement joins TRBV20-1 to TRBJ2-5; the match to TRBD2 covers 9 bases. Germline V gene lookup returns CDR1 DFQATT and CDR2 SNEGSKA (reference sequence). The V and J ends lost 6 bases and 5 bases, in that order; junction bases with no gene match: 13. The CDR3 contains 15 residues. For the CDR3, the DNA is TGCAGTGCAAAGGGAGCGGGAGGCAGGGCGGAGACCCAGTACTTC. It encodes CSAKGAGGRAETQYF.

This clonotype was seen many times. The chain couples TRBV4-1 to TRBJ1-5; D remains ambiguous. The CDR3 loop spans 14 amino acids. Between the trimmed V and J ends, which lost 0 bases and 1 base, there was a span of 4 bases. Germline V gene sequence: CDR1 MGHRA, CDR2 YSYEKL. DNA of the CDR3: TGCGCCAGCAGCCAAGATAAAAGCAATCAGCCCCAGCATTTT. It yields the protein CASSQDKSNQPQHF.

CDR3 in amino acids: CSLETASSYEQYF. CDR3 nucleotide sequence: TGCAGCTTAGAAACGGCCTCCTCCTACGAGCAGTACTTC. The chain links TRBV29-1 to TRBJ2-7; D gene ambiguous. Trimming removed 8 bases from V and 0 bases from J, with 14 bases in between. The CDR3 length is 13 residues. Germline V gene data show CDR1 as SQVTM and CDR2 as ANQGSEA.

The V call is TRBV6-5, the J call TRBJ2-2; D gene uncertain. CDR3 length equals 13 residues. Trimming left V 0 bases short and J 6 bases short, with 5 bases between. Germline CDR1 MNHEY, CDR2 SVGAGI. The CDR3: CASSYSLAGELFF. The CDR3 coding sequence is TGTGCCAGCAGTTACTCGTTGGCCGGGGAGCTGTTTTTT.

Regarding this clonotype: An end of the junction does not agree with germline; a read error may underlie this. The rearrangement joins TRBV7-8 to TRBJ1-5, with D uncertain. This CDR3 spans 15 amino acids. The germline gives CDR1 SGHVS, CDR2 FQNEAQ. As DNA, the CDR3 is TGTGCCAGCAGCTTAGCAATGGGAAACAATCAGCCCCGGCATTTT. Translating it yields CASSLAMGNNQPRHF.

This clonotype was picked up many times. The V gene is TRBV5-6, the J gene TRBJ2-7; 8 nucleotides line up with TRBD1. CDR1 is SGHDT and CDR2 is YYEEEE in the germline V gene. V shed 3 bases, J shed 6 bases, and the junction held 2 bases outside the gene matches. This CDR3 is built from 12 residues. The CDR3 reads CASSWTGFEQYF. Here the CDR3 DNA reads TGTGCCAGCAGCTGGACAGGGTTCGAGCAGTACTTC.

Ten or more counts support this clonotype. This chain uses TRBV19 with TRBJ2-7; no firm D call. The CDR3 covers 14 residues. Trimming took 5 bases from V and 0 from J, leaving 11 bases between them. Germline V gene data show CDR1 as LNHDA and CDR2 as SQIVND (reference sequence). This CDR3 is CASSFGRNSYEQYF. CDR3 nucleotides: TGTGCCAGTAGTTTCGGGCGGAACTCCTACGAGCAGTACTTC.

In this sample, this clonotype turned up many times. The rearrangement uses TRBV29-1 and TRBJ2-7; TRBD2 matches 7 bases. The ends lost 6 bases at V and 5 bases at J; junction bases unmatched: 7. The CDR3 length is 12 residues. The germline V gene encodes CDR1 SQVTM and CDR2 ANQGSEA. The CDR3 DNA reads as TGCAGCGTCGGGACTAACCAGAACGAGCAGTACTTC. Translating it yields CSVGTNQNEQYF.

A word on this clonotype: A much larger clone lies one base from this, so it may be a read error. The gene calls are TRBV7-2 and TRBJ1-1; weak D call: TRBD1 (6 bases). The CDR3 is made up of 15 amino acids. CDR1 and CDR2 from the germline V gene are SGHTA and FQGNSA. V lost 4 bases to trimming and J lost 2 bases, with 14 bases between them. The CDR3 is CASSWVRGTNTEAFF. The CDR3 DNA is TGTGCCAGCAGCTGGGTTAGGGGGACAAACACTGAAGCTTTCTTT.

Only a few counts were recorded for this clonotype. The chain joins TRBV14 to TRBJ1-4, with 9 bases fitting TRBD1. The CDR3 has 15 amino acids. V trimming: 2 bases; J trimming: 7 bases; junction bases outside the gene matches: 5. The germline V gene has CDR1 SGHDN and CDR2 FVKESK. For the CDR3, the DNA is TGTGCCAGCAGCCAATCGACAGGGGGTTTTGAAAAACTGTTTTTT. This translates into CASSQSTGGFEKLFF.

This chain joins TRBV9 and TRBJ1-1; D unresolved. The CDR3 runs to 12 residues. Trimming left V 7 bases short and J 5 bases short, with 12 bases between. The germline V gene encodes CDR1 SGDLS and CDR2 YYNGEE. The CDR3, as DNA: TGTGCCAGCTCTCCACAGCAGACTGAAGCTTTCTTT. Its protein product is CASSPQQTEAFF.

Points on this clonotype: This may be a read error, as it is one base from a much larger clone. The chain is built from TRBV20-1 and TRBJ2-7, with TRBD1 identical over 8 bases. This CDR3 is 15 amino acids long. CDR1 and CDR2 (germline): DFQATT, SNEGSKA (reference sequence). The CDR3 nucleotides are TGCAGTGCTAGAGATATGGGGACAGGCCTAGGCGAGCAGTGCTTC. Amino acid sequence: CSARDMGTGLGEQCF.

The sample holds a few counts of this clonotype. The gene calls are TRBV7-3 and TRBJ1-3; D ambiguous. V dropped 0 bases and J dropped 4 bases, with 7 bases sitting between them. The CDR3 spans 14 residues. Germline CDR1 SGHTA, CDR2 FQGTGA. CDR3: CASSLTEGGNTIYF. CDR3 coding DNA: TGTGCCAGCAGCTTAACGGAGGGCGGAAACACCATATATTTT.

This clonotype was seen repeatedly, ten times or more. The chain couples TRBV9 to TRBJ1-1; D may be TRBD1 (6 bases). V was cut by 1 base and J by 6 bases, with 25 bases left in between. The CDR3 is 18 residues long. Germline V gene lookup returns CDR1 SGDLS and CDR2 YYNGEE. The CDR3 loop is CASSVQSGAGGLRAEAFF. In DNA form, the CDR3 reads TGTGCCAGCAGCGTACAGTCGGGGGCGGGCGGGCTTCGCGCTGAAGCTTTCTTT.

This clonotype was found many times. The V call is TRBV9, the J call TRBJ1-1; 9 bases line up with TRBD1. The V and J ends lost 3 bases and 3 bases, in that order; junction bases with no gene match: 3. The germline CDR1 and CDR2 sequences are SGDLS and YYNGEE. The CDR3 consists of 14 residues. The CDR3 region has the DNA TGTGCCAGCAGCGCAGGGACAGGGCACACTGAAGCTTTCTTT. Translated, it gives CASSAGTGHTEAFF.